This T cell receptor beta chain was recorded in a study of cytomegalovirus exposure and HLA in healthy donors. Germline loops: CDR1 MNHEY, CDR2 SMNVEV (reference sequence). CDR3 length equals 13 residues. The V end lost 6 bases, the J end lost 4 bases, and 12 bases lay between the germline ends. 13 Jbeta primers and 60 Vbeta primers were used for the PCR. Profiling relied on immunoSEQ multiplex PCR, and the TCRdb table lists in-frame clones only, not all of them. The sample carries 120,000 to 150,000 clones, 75% to 90% recorded once. This chain links TRBV27 with TRBJ1-1, with D perhaps TRBD1 (6 bases). This clonotype originated in a female donor in good health and CMV-seronegative. Sequenced sample: PBMCs. This CDR3 is CASSPDRSTEAFF. In DNA, the CDR3 is TGTGCCAGCAGCCCTGACAGGAGCACTGAAGCTTTCTTT.